This TCR beta chain was observed in a study of CD8 T cells in ankylosing spondylitis. Findings and caveats of the study: Seemingly distinctive of ankylosing spondylitis blood was a TCR beta motif formed by eight highly homologous variants. Disease-associated clones were reportedly significantly overrepresented in matched ankylosing spondylitis synovial fluid.

Quantitative molecular-barcoded 5'-RACE generated the TCR beta libraries. TCRdb used MiXCR to reprocess the 5' RACE reads, holding one entry per CDR3 protein. The profile shows about 540,000 distinct CDR3 sequences, about 12% of them singletons. The CDR3 is 15 amino acids. Trimming shortened V by 0 bases and J by 5 bases, and 12 bases separated the two germline ends. Germline V gene lookup returns CDR1 SGHDT and CDR2 YYEEEE. Note on this clonotype: Its antigen remains unidentified.

The TCR originated in a male donor with ankylosing spondylitis. The V call is TRBV5-6, the J call TRBJ2-1; D gene unclear. The sequenced sample was blood, either unsorted or a sorted T cell fraction (not recorded which). The CDR3 nucleotides read TGTGCCAGCAGCTTGGCCACCTCTCGACACAATGAGCAGTTCTTC. Translated, it gives CASSLATSRHNEQFF. The full variable domain, rest sourced from reference TRBV5-6 and TRBJ2-1, is DAGVTQSPTHLIKTRGQQVTLRCSPKSGHDTVSWYQQALGQGPQFIFQYYEEEERQRGNFPDRFSGHQFPNYSSELNVNALLLGDSALYLCASSLATSRHNEQFFGPGTRLTVL.